This T cell receptor (beta chain) was recovered during a study of beta chain features in type 1 diabetes (dated by TCRdb to the late 2010s). For context, the study as a whole: Patients and healthy donors did not differ in mean age, gender distribution, total cell number or subset yield. A total of 107,917,701 sorted cells were examined across all samples, and the number of cells per subset was strongly correlated with RNA yield. The study compared TCRB repertoires of sorted circulating CD4+ T cell subsets between recently diagnosed type 1 diabetes patients and matched healthy donors. Regulatory and stem cell-like memory subsets were obtained from only 8 patients and roughly eight healthy donors, while naive and central memory subsets were obtained from all 30 or so donors. Overall study results and their limits: Type 1 diabetes patients showed a moderate but significant shortening of TCRB CDR3 length in all four CD4+ subsets. Patients with type 1 diabetes made fewer insertions and deleted more nucleotides at VDJ recombination sites, implying thymic rearrangement abnormalities. Because cDNA was sequenced instead of genomic DNA, highly expressing activated cells could be over-represented, though the groups showed no difference in activation or CD3 levels. HLA sub-analyses involved small numbers of individuals, so any influence of HLA type on TCRB rearrangement remained unresolved. PCR might favor shorter templates, but patient and control samples were amplified and corrected together, so any skew would affect both groups equally. Naive, central memory and regulatory TCRB repertoires appeared to be more alike among patients than among healthy donors.

The germline V gene yields SGHRS for CDR1 and YFSETQ for CDR2. The CDR3, from cysteine to phenylalanine, totals 13 residues. The retained sequence is limited to the CDR3, 39 bases, with the frame set at the first base. V lost 3 bases and J lost 0 bases; the stretch between them is 6 bases long. A single peripheral blood draw of approximately 0.11 L on average was collected from each donor into heparinised tubes. Naive, central memory, regulatory and stem cell-like memory CD4+ T cells were sorted on a BD FACSAria II using a panel including CD45RO, CCR7, CD25, CD127, CD95 and CD27. Every sorted population had a purity above 98%. PBMCs were isolated immediately by Lymphoprep density gradient centrifugation and stained directly without culture. So that batch effects would be minimized, each experiment stained and sorted samples in pairs, pairing one healthy donor with one patient. All of the isolated RNA was reverse transcribed with the High Capacity cDNA Reverse Transcription Kit, so expressed TCRB transcripts were sequenced. Deep immunoSEQ sequencing was applied to naive, central memory and regulatory T cell samples, giving an average of around 4 million total reads per sample. Sorted cells were lysed in RLT buffer, and RNA was extracted using DNase-treated RNeasy Micro or Mini kits according to cell number. To prevent cross-contamination, every cell subset was processed on its own, while patient and healthy donor samples were processed together. The immunoSEQ multiplex PCR was used to amplify TCRB sequences from cDNA, generating 87-bp fragments that spanned the CDR3 region. Sequencing of the amplicons was done on the Illumina HiSeq platform. The original methods were these. PCR bias was corrected computationally using synthetic template baselines, and reads within Hamming distance 2 were collapsed, with unmergeable singletons discarded. Reads were aligned to IMGT to assign V, D and J genes, CDR3 length, and insertions or deletions at six rearrangement sites. Clonotype counts were normalized to sorted cell number within each subset before computing true diversity and Gini coefficients with the tcR R package. The overlap coefficient, calculated on TCRB nucleotide sequences, was used to quantify repertoire sharing. As a proxy for the pre-selection repertoire, out-of-frame TCRB sequences from naive cells were analyzed. TCRdb holds this immuneACCESS table with in-frame rearrangements only. Some clones are missing; in checked studies, unresolved V genes explain under half, and the rest has no known cause. That table supplies the V and J calls and clone size; D and trimming were determined from the DNA. Recorded for this sample are around 430,000 clones; about 30% of them occurred a single time. The ten top clones hold around 0.065% of the sample.

In regard to this clone: Its recognized antigen is unknown. No much larger clonotype is one base removed from it; base qualities were not supplied.

Here the chain combines TRBV5-1 and TRBJ2-5; the D element might be TRBD1 or TRBD2, as each aligns at 5 bases. The sequence was collected from a man younger than 35 in good health. What was sequenced was naive CD4+ T cells from blood. Per the publication, the cell subset or site label means: true naive CD4+ T cells. At the DNA level, the sequence is TGCGCCAGCAGCTCGGGACACCAAGAGACCCAGTACTTC. This codes for CASSSGHQETQYF.